One sample yielded the 22 T cell receptor beta chains listed below, sequenced in a study of shared clonotypes between healthy human individuals. Using immunoSEQ multiplex PCR, the repertoire was profiled, and TCRdb retains in-frame clones only, with some absent. The profile shows hundreds of thousands of clones, roughly 73% of them singletons. Material: memory CD4+ T cells sorted from blood. Subset in this sample: CD45RA-negative fraction. All receptors come from a young woman in good health.

The chain couples TRBV6-5 to TRBJ1-5; 9 bases line up with TRBD1. This CDR3 spans 15 amino acids. Trimming at V came to 6 bases and at J to 6 bases, leaving 9 bases not matched to a gene. The germline V gene encodes CDR1 MNHEY and CDR2 SVGAGI. Here the CDR3 reads CASSPRDRVAQPQHF. The CDR3 DNA reads as TGTGCCAGCAGCCCTCGGGACAGGGTAGCTCAGCCCCAGCATTTT.

V is TRBV30 and J is TRBJ1-2; 8 bases are a match to TRBD1. CDR3 length equals 15 residues. The V gene's germline CDR1 is GTSNPN and CDR2 SVGIG (reference sequence). V shed 3 bases and J 7 bases; nucleotides not matched to a gene: 13. The CDR3 DNA is TGTGCCTGGAGCGAGCAGGCACAGGGGGTGGGTGGCTACACCTTC. As protein: CAWSEQAQGVGGYTF.

The rearrangement joins TRBV7-9 to TRBJ2-1; D is perhaps TRBD1 or TRBD2 (5 bases each). Between the trimmed V and J ends, which lost 3 bases and 9 bases, there was a span of 12 bases. This CDR3 is built from 13 residues. Germline lookup yields CDR1 SEHNR and CDR2 FQNEAQ (reference sequence). The CDR3 nucleotides are TGTGCCAGCAGCTTGGGGGTTGCCCCTGAGCAGTTCTTC. This codes for CASSLGVAPEQFF.

As to this clone: The sample has other DNA sequences that encode this CDR3 too. This rearrangement joins TRBV6-6 to TRBJ2-7, with D perhaps assigned TRBD1 or TRBD2 (5 bases each). With 2 bases removed from V and 3 bases from J, the gap between germline ends came to 8 bases. Germline V gene data show CDR1 as MNHNY and CDR2 as SVGAGI (reference sequence). CDR3 length: 13 amino acids. The CDR3 DNA follows: TGTGCCAGCAGTTACGGGGACGGCTACGAGCAGTACTTC. This encodes CASSYGDGYEQYF.

This clone was seen a handful of times. This chain joins TRBV5-1 and TRBJ2-1, with D maybe TRBD2 (6 bases). The V end lost 0 bases, the J end lost 8 bases, and 9 bases lay between the germline ends. CDR3 size: 13 residues. From germline, CDR1 is SGHRS and CDR2 YFSETQ. The CDR3, as DNA: TGCGCCAGCAGCTTGGTTTGGGGGGATGAGCAGTTCTTC. Amino acid sequence: CASSLVWGDEQFF.

With respect to this clone: Other nucleotide sequences in the sample specify the same CDR3. V and J are TRBV5-1 and TRBJ2-7; D gene ambiguous. The V gene lost 0 bases and the J gene lost 2 bases, with 9 bases spanning the gap. The CDR3 sequence is 14 residues long. Germline V CDR1 and CDR2: SGHRS, YFSETQ. The CDR3 sequence is CASSLGRTPYEQYF. As DNA, the CDR3 is TGCGCCAGCAGCTTGGGCCGGACCCCCTACGAGCAGTACTTC.

V and J are TRBV25-1 and TRBJ2-7; D might be TRBD1 or TRBD2, each matching 5 bases. Trimming removed 1 base from V and 3 bases from J, with 16 bases in between. CDR1 is MGHDK and CDR2 is SYGVNS in the germline V gene. The CDR3 consists of 16 residues. CDR3 DNA sequence: TGTGCCAGCAGTGAATCTCACGGGGCAAATAACTACGAGCAGTACTTC. The encoded protein is CASSESHGANNYEQYF.

The chain combines TRBV5-1 with TRBJ2-2; D is perhaps TRBD1 (6 bases). Trimming pared 2 bases from V and 4 bases from J, leaving 15 bases between. Germline-derived CDR1 and CDR2 are SGHRS and YFSETQ. The CDR3 length is 16 residues. The CDR3 sequence: CASSFSPGVGTGELFF. CDR3 DNA: TGCGCCAGCAGCTTCAGTCCAGGGGTTGGCACCGGGGAGCTGTTTTTT. The full variable domain, in which reference TRBV5-1 and TRBJ2-2 provide the parts outside the CDR3, is KAGVTQTPRYLIKTRGQQVTLSCSPISGHRSVSWYQQTPGQGLQFLFEYFSETQRNKGNFPGRFSGRQFSNSRSEMNVSTLELGDSALYLCASSFSPGVGTGELFFGEGSRLTVL.

This sequence joins TRBV5-6 and TRBJ2-7; no firm D call. V lost 1 base and J 1 base, leaving 3 bases between the germline ends. The CDR3 spans 12 residues. Germline assignment: CDR1 SGHDT and CDR2 YYEEEE. The chain's CDR3 is CASSLISYEQYF. CDR3 sequence (DNA): TGTGCCAGCAGCTTGATATCCTACGAGCAGTACTTC.

V usage is TRBV28 and J usage is TRBJ1-5; D is possibly TRBD1 (5 bases). This CDR3 region has 15 residues. CDR1 and CDR2 (germline): MDHEN, SYDVKM. Trimming left V 3 bases short and J 0 bases short, with 9 bases between. The CDR3 sequence is CASSFWGNSNQPQHF. Here the CDR3 DNA reads TGTGCCAGCAGTTTTTGGGGGAATAGCAATCAGCCCCAGCATTTT.

The chain joins TRBV11-2 to TRBJ1-1; possible D gene TRBD1, 6 bases. Trimming took off 3 bases at V and 6 bases at J, with 14 bases between the two ends. The germline CDR1 and CDR2 sequences are SGHAT and FQNNGV. The CDR3 loop spans 14 amino acids. The CDR3, as DNA: TGTGCCAGCAGCTTTGATGGGGGGGCTGCTGAAGCTTTCTTT. Translation gives CASSFDGGAAEAFF.

This clone occurred once. V gene TRBV4-1 combines with J gene TRBJ2-7, with 9 bases matching TRBD2. Germline V gives CDR1 MGHRA, CDR2 YSYEKL. The J segment lost 0 bases and the V segment lost 2 bases, leaving 2 bases of the junction unmatched. This CDR3 has 15 amino acids. The CDR3 sequence is CASSQHSGSSYEQYF. The CDR3 DNA follows: TGCGCCAGCAGCCAACATAGCGGGAGCTCCTACGAGCAGTACTTC.

The V gene is TRBV15, the J gene TRBJ1-2; 8 bases map to TRBD1. The ends lost 3 bases at V and 7 bases at J; junction bases unmatched: 4. Germline-derived CDR1 and CDR2 are LNHNV and YYDKDF (reference sequence). The CDR3 contains 13 residues. The CDR3 nucleotides read TGTGCCACCAGCAGTCAGGGGGCGTTTGGCTACACCTTC. Translation gives CATSSQGAFGYTF.

This clone occurred once. Other DNA sequences from this sample encode an identical CDR3 as well. V usage is TRBV5-1 and J usage is TRBJ1-5; the D is unclear. The germline V gene has CDR1 SGHRS and CDR2 YFSETQ. The CDR3 is 13 residues long. Trimming cost V 0 bases and J 2 bases, with 3 bases left between them. CDR3 sequence (DNA): TGCGCCAGCAGCTTGGCGGGCAATCAGCCCCAGCATTTT. This encodes CASSLAGNQPQHF.

CDR3 DNA sequence: TGTGCCAGCTCACCTTCCTTACAGGGGGACTACGAGCAGTACTTC. It specifies CASSPSLQGDYEQYF. J is TRBJ2-7 and V is TRBV18; 8 bases map to TRBD1. The CDR3 covers 15 residues. J was trimmed by 3 bases and V by 3 bases; bases with no gene match: 7. Germline values: CDR1 KGHSH, CDR2 LQKENI.

The chain links TRBV19 to TRBJ2-7, with D perhaps assigned TRBD1 or TRBD2 (5 bases each). V lost 4 bases and J lost 3, with 16 bases in between. CDR1 and CDR2 from the germline V gene are LNHDA and SQIVND (reference sequence). The CDR3 runs to 15 residues. The CDR3 region has the DNA TGTGCCAGTAGTACTCAACACCGGGACCACTACGAGCAGTACTTC. Its protein product is CASSTQHRDHYEQYF.

In the case of this clone: Distinct nucleotide sequences in the sample also encode this CDR3. The rearrangement links TRBV5-1 to TRBJ1-4; D unclear. Germline V gene data show CDR1 as SGHRS and CDR2 as YFSETQ. V lost 0 bases and J lost 0, with 3 bases in between. This CDR3 has 14 amino acids. The CDR3 DNA is TGCGCCAGCAGCTTGGGTGCAACTAATGAAAAACTGTTTTTT. It is translated as CASSLGATNEKLFF.

This clone was recorded a few times. The V call is TRBV28, the J call TRBJ2-3; TRBD1 is a possible D gene (5 bases). Trimming took off 4 bases at V and 0 bases at J, with 11 bases between the two ends. CDR1 is MDHEN and CDR2 is SYDVKM in the germline V gene. This CDR3 contains 15 residues. CDR3 nucleotide sequence: TGTGCCAGCAGTTACCAGGGTGCGAGCACAGATACGCAGTATTTT. This translates into CASSYQGASTDTQYF.

The chain is built from TRBV11-2 and TRBJ2-7, with 7 positions matching TRBD1. CDR3 length: 15 residues. V was pared by 1 base and J by 2 bases, with 5 bases of the junction left unmatched. Germline values: CDR1 SGHAT, CDR2 FQNNGV. In DNA, the CDR3 is TGTGCCAGCAGCTTAGTGTTACAGGGGCCCTACGAGCAGTACTTC. This codes for CASSLVLQGPYEQYF.

The chain has TRBV5-1 and TRBJ1-3; D perhaps matches TRBD1 (5 bases). Trimming removed 0 bases at V and 2 bases at J, with 12 bases between. This CDR3 is built from 16 residues. Germline CDR1 reads SGHRS; CDR2 reads YFSETQ. CDR3 DNA sequence: TGCGCCAGCAGCTTGGCGGGGGAAAATACTGGAAACACCATATATTTT. This gives the protein CASSLAGENTGNTIYF.

Only a few counts were recorded for this clone. The V gene is TRBV23-1, the J gene TRBJ1-5; 7 bases are a match to TRBD1. TRBV23-1 is reported as an ORF; its role is uncertain. The CDR3 has 16 amino acids. With V trimmed by 6 bases and J by 5 bases, 13 bases remained unmatched. CDR3 loop: CASRPPRRGHYQPQHF. The CDR3 DNA reads as TGCGCCAGCAGACCACCAAGGAGGGGGCATTATCAGCCCCAGCATTTT.

Only a few counts were recorded for this clone. The gene calls are TRBV6-4 and TRBJ2-1, with TRBD2 identical over 11 bases. Germline assignment: CDR1 MRHNA and CDR2 SNTAGT. V was clipped by 4 bases and J by 8 bases; unmatched bases: 4. CDR3 length: 14 residues. The CDR3 reads CASSVLAGGYEQFF. The CDR3 DNA follows: TGTGCCAGCAGTGTTCTAGCGGGAGGATATGAGCAGTTCTTC.